A single T cell receptor (beta chain) is shown here with its context. Its antigen is not known. The sample belongs to a study of T cell responses to AZD1222 COVID-19 vaccine. Study results and caveats: Spike-spanning, vaccine-associated CD4 TCRs were dominant at 160-218 and 743-854.

Sequenced by immunoSEQ multiplex PCR; TCRdb stores in-frame clones only, minus some. This sample has 85,000 to 90,000 clones, with roughly nine tenths found just once. V lost 5 bases, J lost 2 bases, and 4 bases stayed unmatched. Germline-derived CDR1 and CDR2 are SSHAT and FNYEAQ (reference sequence). This CDR3 spans 16 amino acids. The receptor was derived from an adult who received the AZD1222 COVID-19 vaccine. This specimen was peripheral blood, taken 28 days after the second AZD1222 dose. This rearrangement joins TRBV7-7 to TRBJ1-5, with 12 bases matching TRBD1. The chain's CDR3 is CASSPRDRGRNQPQHF. The DNA for the CDR3 is TGTGCCAGCAGCCCCCGGGACAGGGGGCGCAATCAGCCCCAGCATTTT.